Presented here are 31 T cell receptor beta chains from one specimen sequenced in a study of cytomegalovirus exposure and HLA in healthy donors. The PCR used 60 Vbeta and 13 Jbeta primers. This table comes from immunoSEQ multiplex PCR, and its TCRdb copy is limited to in-frame clones, with some not included. The repertoire holds about 240,000 clones, about 80% seen once, with roughly 7.4% in the top ten. The sequenced material came from PBMCs. Receptors were obtained from an older woman in good health and CMV-seropositive.

V and J are TRBV5-1 and TRBJ2-3, with D hard to call. The V gene lost 4 bases and the J gene lost 2 bases, with 8 bases spanning the gap. CDR3 length: 13 residues. CDR1 is SGHRS, CDR2 YFSETQ, per germline. The CDR3 DNA reads as TGCGCCAGCAGCCAAGAGGCCACAGATACGCAGTATTTT. Its translation is CASSQEATDTQYF.

Note on this clone: The same CDR3 also results from other DNA sequences found in this sample. J is TRBJ1-2 and V is TRBV4-2; unclear D gene. CDR3 length: 15 residues. Trimming took 0 bases from V and 8 from J, leaving 16 bases between them. Germline CDR1 and CDR2: LGHNA and YNFKEQ. The chain's CDR3 is CASSQEDGISMGYTF. For the CDR3, the DNA is TGTGCCAGCAGCCAAGAAGATGGTATCTCTATGGGCTACACCTTC.

The chain has TRBV7-9 and TRBJ2-1; D unresolved. From germline, CDR1 is SEHNR and CDR2 FQNEAQ (reference sequence). The CDR3 has 14 amino acids. V gave up 1 base and J gave up 2 bases, with 6 bases separating them. As DNA, the CDR3 is TGTGCCAGCAGCTTAGTAGCACCCTACAATGAGCAGTTCTTC. This codes for CASSLVAPYNEQFF.

The chain carries TRBV5-1 and TRBJ2-4; D is unclear. The CDR3 loop spans 17 amino acids. The V gene's germline CDR1 is SGHRS and CDR2 YFSETQ. Trimming cost V 0 bases and J 0 bases, with 13 bases left between them. The CDR3 protein is CASSLDDSPLAKNIQYF. The CDR3 DNA reads TGCGCCAGCAGCTTGGATGACTCCCCGTTAGCCAAAAACATTCAGTACTTC. The full variable domain, in which reference TRBV5-1 and TRBJ2-4 provide the parts outside the CDR3, is KAGVTQTPRYLIKTRGQQVTLSCSPISGHRSVSWYQQTPGQGLQFLFEYFSETQRNKGNFPGRFSGRQFSNSRSEMNVSTLELGDSALYLCASSLDDSPLAKNIQYFGAGTRLSVL.

This clone was counted once. The CDR3 loop is CASSPPRGTSGSDEQFF. Written as DNA, the CDR3 is TGTGCCAGCTCACCTCCCCGTGGGACTAGCGGGAGCGATGAGCAGTTCTTC. The genes are TRBV18 and TRBJ2-1; TRBD2 matches 14 bases. The CDR3 has 17 amino acids. Germline lookup yields CDR1 KGHSH and CDR2 LQKENI. The trim removed 3 bases at V and 8 bases at J, leaving 9 bases unmatched.

The chain has TRBV30 and TRBJ1-6; D not certain. Trimming took 4 bases from V and 4 from J, leaving 11 bases between them. This CDR3 is 14 amino acids long. From germline, CDR1 is GTSNPN and CDR2 SVGIG (reference sequence). DNA of the CDR3: TGTGCCTGGAAACACGGAGGGTATAATTCACCCCTCCACTTT. As protein: CAWKHGGYNSPLHF.

The table lists this clone with a count of one. This chain's CDR3 is CASSPGSGNTIYF. CDR3 sequence (DNA): TGCGCCAGCAGTCCAGGTTCTGGAAACACCATATATTTT. The chain combines TRBV23-1 with TRBJ1-3; unclear D gene. TRBV23-1 qualifies as an ORF whose function is uncertain. Trimming cost V 4 bases and J 1 base, with 5 bases left between them. The CDR3 is 13 residues long.

About this clone: A read error may account for a junction end that differs from germline. The chain employs TRBV7-9 and TRBJ1-5; no clear D gene. Germline V lookup: CDR1 SEHNR, CDR2 FQNEAQ (reference sequence). The CDR3 is 17 amino acids. The CDR3 region has the DNA TGTTCCAGCAGCTTAAGGTCTTCCGGGAGGGCCAATCAGCCCCAGCATTTT. This gives the protein CSSSLRSSGRANQPQHF.

This clone came up a few times. The J gene is TRBJ2-3, the V gene TRBV7-2, with 9 bases identical to TRBD1. Germline values: CDR1 SGHTA, CDR2 FQGNSA. Losses at the gene ends were 5 bases for V and 4 bases for J; bases not matched to a gene: 13. CDR3 length: 17 residues. CDR3 coding DNA: TGTGCCAGCAGCCCCACGCTTAGGGGACAGGGCGCAGATACGCAGTATTTT. Protein product: CASSPTLRGQGADTQYF.

Written as DNA, the CDR3 is TGTGCCACCAGCCTCCGTATGGGACAGCCGAACACTGAAGCTTTCTTT. It specifies CATSLRMGQPNTEAFF. The chain couples TRBV15 to TRBJ1-1, with 7 bases identical to TRBD1. The CDR3 runs 16 residues. V was pared by 5 bases and J by 1 base, with 10 bases of the junction left unmatched. Germline V gene lookup returns CDR1 LNHNV and CDR2 YYDKDF (reference sequence). Filled out from reference TRBV15 and TRBJ1-1, the complete variable domain reads DAMVIQNPRYQVTQFGKPVTLSCSQTLNHNVMYWYQQKSSQAPKLLFHYYDKDFNNEADTPDNFQSRRPNTSFCFLDIRSPGLGDTAMYLCATSLRMGQPNTEAFFGQGTRLTVV.

The CDR3 DNA reads TGTGCCAGCAGTTTCAGACTAGCGGGAGGCCTGGGGGAGACCCAGTACTTC. Translation: CASSFRLAGGLGETQYF. The chain employs TRBV27 and TRBJ2-5, with TRBD2 identical over 13 bases. The V and J ends lost 3 bases and 5 bases, in that order; junction bases with no gene match: 9. The CDR3 extends over 17 amino acids. Per germline, CDR1 MNHEY and CDR2 SMNVEV (reference sequence).

The rearrangement uses TRBV4-1 and TRBJ2-7, with D perhaps matching TRBD2 (5 bases). The CDR3 consists of 14 residues. Germline assignment: CDR1 MGHRA and CDR2 YSYEKL. Trimming shortened V by 0 bases and J by 5 bases, and 11 bases separated the two germline ends. The CDR3 region has the DNA TGCGCCAGCAGCCAAGATGCCGGGAACGACGAGCAGTACTTC. Protein sequence: CASSQDAGNDEQYF.

The chain uses TRBV6-6 and TRBJ2-7; tentative D call: TRBD1 (6 bases). V lost 4 bases, J lost 4 bases, and 11 bases lay in between. This CDR3 spans 13 amino acids. Germline values: CDR1 MNHNY, CDR2 SVGAGI (reference sequence). CDR3 protein: CASSWDKGYEQYF. For the CDR3, the DNA is TGTGCCAGCAGTTGGGACAAAGGGTACGAGCAGTACTTC.

This clone was recorded only once. This rearrangement joins TRBV29-1 to TRBJ1-1, with 8 bases aligning to TRBD1. V was pared by 5 bases and J by 4 bases, with 6 bases of the junction left unmatched. The CDR3 loop spans 13 amino acids. Germline V gene sequence: CDR1 SQVTM, CDR2 ANQGSEA. This chain's CDR3 is CSVRTGFSTEAFF. In nucleotides, the CDR3 is TGCAGCGTTCGGACAGGGTTTAGCACTGAAGCTTTCTTT.

V and J are TRBV7-9 and TRBJ1-4; D may be TRBD1 (5 bases). The CDR3 has 14 residues. Trimming stripped 3 bases from V and 8 bases from J, with 13 bases between. Germline-derived CDR1 and CDR2 are SEHNR and FQNEAQ (reference sequence). CDR3 nucleotide sequence: TGTGCCAGCAGCTTGGACGGGGGTTCCGAAAAACTGTTTTTT. Translation: CASSLDGGSEKLFF.

The V gene is TRBV18, the J gene TRBJ2-2; TRBD2 matches 11 bases. The length of the CDR3 is 16 residues. Germline lookup yields CDR1 KGHSH and CDR2 LQKENI. The J segment lost 6 bases and the V segment lost 2 bases, leaving 5 bases of the junction unmatched. In DNA form, the CDR3 reads TGTGCCAGCTCACCATCACTAGCGGGAGAGGCCGGGGAGCTGTTTTTT. The encoded protein is CASSPSLAGEAGELFF.

The chain recombines TRBV19 with TRBJ1-5; 9 bases map to TRBD1. From germline, CDR1 is LNHDA and CDR2 SQIVND (reference sequence). V lost 4 bases to trimming and J lost 7 bases; unmatched junction nucleotides: 11. CDR3 length: 16 residues. The CDR3 reads CASSTTGTGLKQPQHF. The CDR3 nucleotides read TGTGCCAGTAGTACAACCGGGACAGGGTTGAAGCAGCCCCAGCATTTT.

This chain links TRBV23-1 with TRBJ1-5; TRBD1 matches at 7 bases. TRBV23-1 falls under the ORF class, with uncertain function. V lost 0 bases, J lost 5 bases, and 7 bases stayed unmatched. The CDR3 is 16 amino acids. The CDR3 region is CASSQSERDSYQPQHF. CDR3 DNA: TGCGCCAGCAGTCAATCCGAACGGGACAGCTATCAGCCCCAGCATTTT.

The chain has TRBV6-1 and TRBJ1-5; TRBD1 might be the D (5 bases). The CDR3 spans 14 residues. V was shortened by 5 bases and J by 1 base, with 9 bases between the two germline ends. Germline loops: CDR1 MNHNS, CDR2 SASEGT. In DNA form, the CDR3 reads TGTGCCAGCAGTAACCGACAGAGCAATCAGCCCCAGCATTTT. The encoded protein is CASSNRQSNQPQHF.

The chain carries TRBV2 and TRBJ2-3; D not certain. The CDR3 spans 15 residues. CDR1 is SNHLY, CDR2 FYNNEI, per germline. Trimming shortened V by 3 bases and J by 2 bases, and 12 bases separated the two germline ends. The CDR3 loop is CASSELRQVTDTQYF. In DNA form, the CDR3 reads TGTGCCAGCAGTGAGTTGCGGCAAGTCACAGATACGCAGTATTTT.

The chain recombines TRBV5-6 with TRBJ2-7; no firm D call. Germline V gene data show CDR1 as SGHDT and CDR2 as YYEEEE. Trimming took 1 base from V and 0 from J, leaving 14 bases between them. CDR3 size: 16 residues. The CDR3 here is CASSLIRHASSYEQYF. The CDR3 nucleotides are TGTGCCAGCAGCTTGATCAGGCACGCGAGCTCCTACGAGCAGTACTTC.

This chain connects TRBV2 to TRBJ2-7, with TRBD1 as a possible D gene (5 bases). This CDR3 has 14 amino acids. Per germline, CDR1 SNHLY and CDR2 FYNNEI. V lost 5 bases and J lost 5, with 16 bases in between. The CDR3 sequence: CASSPARGRNEQYF. DNA of the CDR3: TGTGCCAGCAGTCCCGCTAGGGGCAGGAACGAGCAGTACTTC.

The chain uses TRBV7-3 and TRBJ1-1; TRBD1 agrees at 7 bases. The trim removed 6 bases at V and 6 bases at J, leaving 10 bases unmatched. Germline V CDR1 and CDR2: SGHTA, FQGTGA. The CDR3 runs to 14 residues. The CDR3: CASSPDRNGAEAFF. CDR3 sequence (DNA): TGTGCCAGCAGTCCGGACAGGAATGGGGCTGAAGCTTTCTTT.

This clone appeared once. The chain links TRBV15 to TRBJ2-2; 7 positions match TRBD2. Germline V CDR1 and CDR2: LNHNV, YYDKDF (reference sequence). V shed 9 bases and J 5 bases; nucleotides not matched to a gene: 9. The CDR3 totals 14 residues. The CDR3 spells CATGGDWGTGELFF. DNA for the CDR3: TGTGCCACTGGGGGGGATTGGGGGACCGGGGAGCTGTTTTTT. Supplemented by reference TRBV15 and TRBJ2-2, the full variable domain reads DAMVIQNPRYQVTQFGKPVTLSCSQTLNHNVMYWYQQKSSQAPKLLFHYYDKDFNNEADTPDNFQSRRPNTSFCFLDIRSPGLGDTAMYLCATGGDWGTGELFFGEGSRLTVL.

The rearrangement joins TRBV27 to TRBJ2-7; tentatively, D is TRBD2 (6 bases). This CDR3 is 15 amino acids long. The V end was cut by 1 base, the J end by 6 bases, with 16 bases between. The V gene's germline CDR1 is MNHEY and CDR2 SMNVEV (reference sequence). This CDR3 is CASSLFEVGLCEQYF. In DNA form, the CDR3 reads TGTGCCAGCAGTTTATTCGAGGTGGGACTGTGCGAGCAGTACTTC.

The gene calls are TRBV25-1 and TRBJ2-1; maybe TRBD1 (5 bases). The CDR3 is made up of 15 amino acids. The germline V gene encodes CDR1 MGHDK and CDR2 SYGVNS. Trimming shortened V by 2 bases and J by 3 bases, and 11 bases separated the two germline ends. DNA of the CDR3: TGTGCCAGCAGTGAAGCCCAGGGCCGCTACAATGAGCAGTTCTTC. Translation: CASSEAQGRYNEQFF.

This chain joins TRBV6-5 and TRBJ1-4; 8 bases agree with TRBD1. The length of the CDR3 is 14 residues. Looked up from germline, CDR1 is MNHEY and CDR2 is SVGAGI. V lost 6 bases to trimming and J lost 4 bases; unmatched junction nucleotides: 4. CDR3 region: CASSRTGNNEKLFF. DNA for the CDR3: TGTGCCAGCAGCCGGACAGGGAATAATGAAAAACTGTTTTTT.

This chain connects TRBV4-1 to TRBJ2-1; 13 bases are shared with TRBD2. CDR3 length: 19 amino acids. Germline CDR1 MGHRA, CDR2 YSYEKL. Unmatched junction bases numbered 16, after V lost 4 bases and J lost 7 bases. CDR3 protein: CASSRQSRPGLAGLNEQFF. CDR3 nucleotide sequence: TGCGCCAGCAGCCGCCAAAGTCGGCCGGGACTAGCGGGACTAAATGAGCAGTTCTTC.

The CDR3: CASSQQVMNTEAFF. CDR3 nucleotides: TGTGCCAGCAGCCAACAGGTTATGAACACTGAAGCTTTCTTT. V and J are TRBV7-9 and TRBJ1-1; D possibly corresponds to TRBD1 (5 bases). The germline CDR1 and CDR2 sequences are SEHNR and FQNEAQ (reference sequence). The V end lost 5 bases, the J end lost 0 bases, and 10 bases lay between the germline ends. This CDR3 has 14 residues.

This clone was seen only once. The genes are TRBV30 and TRBJ1-1, with a tentative D call TRBD1 (6 bases). V was cut by 2 bases and J by 3 bases, with 13 bases left in between. The length of the CDR3 is 14 residues. Germline V lookup: CDR1 GTSNPN, CDR2 SVGIG (reference sequence). CDR3 sequence (DNA): TGTGCCTGGAGTAGAAAAGGGGGTGACACTGAAGCTTTCTTT. The encoded protein is CAWSRKGGDTEAFF.

The rearrangement uses TRBV19 and TRBJ2-1; maybe TRBD1 (5 bases). V was pared by 1 base and J by 4 bases, with 20 bases between. This CDR3 has 18 amino acids. Germline V gives CDR1 LNHDA, CDR2 SQIVND (reference sequence). The CDR3 spells CASSIGFRRTNIYNEQFF. The CDR3, as DNA: TGTGCCAGTAGTATAGGATTCAGAAGGACAAACATATACAATGAGCAGTTCTTC.